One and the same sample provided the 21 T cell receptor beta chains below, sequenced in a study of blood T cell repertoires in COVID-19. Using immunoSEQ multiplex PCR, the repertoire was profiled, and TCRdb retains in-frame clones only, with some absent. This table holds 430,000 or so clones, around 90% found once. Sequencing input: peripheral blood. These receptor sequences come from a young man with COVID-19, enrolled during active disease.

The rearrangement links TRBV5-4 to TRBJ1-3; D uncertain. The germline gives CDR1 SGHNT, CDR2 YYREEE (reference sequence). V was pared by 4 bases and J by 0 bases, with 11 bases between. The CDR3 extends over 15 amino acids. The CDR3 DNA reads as TGTGCCAGCAGCGGATGGGCAGGCTCTGGAAACACCATATATTTT. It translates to CASSGWAGSGNTIYF.

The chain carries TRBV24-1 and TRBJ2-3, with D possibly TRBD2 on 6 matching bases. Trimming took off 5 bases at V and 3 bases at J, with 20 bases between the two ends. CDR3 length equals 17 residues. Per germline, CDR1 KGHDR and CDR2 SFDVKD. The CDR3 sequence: CATSVSGVSGVTDTQYF. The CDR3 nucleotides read TGTGCCACCAGTGTGTCGGGAGTTTCGGGGGTGACAGATACGCAGTATTTT.

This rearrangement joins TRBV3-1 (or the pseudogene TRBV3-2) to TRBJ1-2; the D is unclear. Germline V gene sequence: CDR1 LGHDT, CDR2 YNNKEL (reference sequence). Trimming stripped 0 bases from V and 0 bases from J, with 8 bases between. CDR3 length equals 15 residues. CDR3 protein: CASSQDGSANYGYTF. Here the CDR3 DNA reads TGTGCCAGCAGCCAAGATGGCAGCGCTAACTATGGCTACACCTTC.

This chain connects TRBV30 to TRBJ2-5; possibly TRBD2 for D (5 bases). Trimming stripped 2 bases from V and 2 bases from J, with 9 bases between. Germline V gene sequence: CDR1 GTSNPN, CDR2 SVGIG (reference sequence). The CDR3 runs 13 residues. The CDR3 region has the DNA TGTGCCTGGAGTCGGGGTTTTCAAGAGACCCAGTACTTC. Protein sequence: CAWSRGFQETQYF.

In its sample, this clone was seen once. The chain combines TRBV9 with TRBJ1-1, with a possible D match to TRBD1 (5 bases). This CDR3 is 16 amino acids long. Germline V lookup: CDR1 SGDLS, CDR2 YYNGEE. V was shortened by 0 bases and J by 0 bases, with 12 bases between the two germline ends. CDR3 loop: CASSVGPTGVNTEAFF. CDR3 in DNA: TGTGCCAGCAGCGTAGGTCCAACAGGCGTGAACACTGAAGCTTTCTTT.

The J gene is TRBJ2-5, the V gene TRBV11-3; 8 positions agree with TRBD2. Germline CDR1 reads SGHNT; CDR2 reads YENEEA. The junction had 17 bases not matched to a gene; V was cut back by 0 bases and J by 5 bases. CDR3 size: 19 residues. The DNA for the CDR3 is TGTGCCAGCAGCTTAGATGGGGGCAAAGCGGGAGTTTTGGGCGAGACCCAGTACTTC. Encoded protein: CASSLDGGKAGVLGETQYF. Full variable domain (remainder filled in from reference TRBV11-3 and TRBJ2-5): EAGVVQSPRYKIIEKKQPVAFWCNPISGHNTLYWYLQNLGQGPELLIRYENEEAVDDSQLPKDRFSAERLKGVDSTLKIQPAELGDSAVYLCASSLDGGKAGVLGETQYFGPGTRLLVL.

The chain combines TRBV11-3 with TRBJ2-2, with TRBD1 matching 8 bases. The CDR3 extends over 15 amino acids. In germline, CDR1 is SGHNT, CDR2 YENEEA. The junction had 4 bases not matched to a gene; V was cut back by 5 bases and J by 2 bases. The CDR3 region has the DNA TGTGCCAGCAGCCAAGGACAGGGAAACACCGGGGAGCTGTTTTTT. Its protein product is CASSQGQGNTGELFF.

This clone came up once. CDR3 nucleotides: TGTGCCAGTAGTATCGGACACGGGGGTCCCTACGAGCAGTACTTC. Translating it yields CASSIGHGGPYEQYF. The chain uses TRBV19 and TRBJ2-7; D may be TRBD2 (6 bases). The germline CDR1 and CDR2 sequences are LNHDA and SQIVND (reference sequence). V was pared by 3 bases and J by 2 bases, with 14 bases between. The CDR3 length is 15 residues.

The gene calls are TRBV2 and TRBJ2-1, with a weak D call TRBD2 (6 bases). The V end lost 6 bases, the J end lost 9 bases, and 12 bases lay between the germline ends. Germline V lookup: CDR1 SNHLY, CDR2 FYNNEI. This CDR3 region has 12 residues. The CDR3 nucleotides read TGTGCCAGCAGGACTAGTCGAGGTGAGCAGTTCTTC. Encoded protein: CASRTSRGEQFF.

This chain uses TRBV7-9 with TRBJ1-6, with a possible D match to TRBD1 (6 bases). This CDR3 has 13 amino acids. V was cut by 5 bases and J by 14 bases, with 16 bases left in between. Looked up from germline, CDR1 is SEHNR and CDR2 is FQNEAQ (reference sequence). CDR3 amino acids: CASSNSDRPALHF. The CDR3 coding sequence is TGTGCCAGCAGCAACTCGGACAGACCGGCCCTCCACTTT. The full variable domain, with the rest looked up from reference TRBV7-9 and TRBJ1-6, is DTGVSQNPRHKITKRGQNVTFRCDPISEHNRLYWYRQTLGQGPEFLTYFQNEAQLEKSRLLSDRFSAERPKGSFSTLEIQRTEQGDSAMYLCASSNSDRPALHFGNGTRLTVT.

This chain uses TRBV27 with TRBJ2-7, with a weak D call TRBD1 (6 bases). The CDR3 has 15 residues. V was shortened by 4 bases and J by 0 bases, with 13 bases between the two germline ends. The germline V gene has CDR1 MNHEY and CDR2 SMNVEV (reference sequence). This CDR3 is CASSSPNRVSYEQYF. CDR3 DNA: TGTGCCAGCAGTTCACCGAACAGGGTCTCCTACGAGCAGTACTTC.

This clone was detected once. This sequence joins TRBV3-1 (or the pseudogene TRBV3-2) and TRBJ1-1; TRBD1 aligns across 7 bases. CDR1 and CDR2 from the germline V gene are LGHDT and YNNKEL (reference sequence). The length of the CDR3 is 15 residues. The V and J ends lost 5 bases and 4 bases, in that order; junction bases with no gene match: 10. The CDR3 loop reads CASSSGTAHVTEAFF. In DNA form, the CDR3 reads TGTGCCAGCAGCTCCGGGACAGCCCATGTCACTGAAGCTTTCTTT.

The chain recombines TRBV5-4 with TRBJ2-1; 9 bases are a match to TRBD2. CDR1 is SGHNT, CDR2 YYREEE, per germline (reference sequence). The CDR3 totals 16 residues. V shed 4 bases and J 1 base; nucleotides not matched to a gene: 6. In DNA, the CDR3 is TGTGCCAGCAGCCCCGGGGCGGGGGGGTCCTACAATGAGCAGTTCTTC. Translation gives CASSPGAGGSYNEQFF.

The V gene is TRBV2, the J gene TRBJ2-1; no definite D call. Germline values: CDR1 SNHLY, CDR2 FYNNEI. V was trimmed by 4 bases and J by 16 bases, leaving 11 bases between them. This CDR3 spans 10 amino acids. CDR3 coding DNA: TGTGCCAGCAGTGTGCAGGCAGCCTTCTTC. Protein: CASSVQAAFF.

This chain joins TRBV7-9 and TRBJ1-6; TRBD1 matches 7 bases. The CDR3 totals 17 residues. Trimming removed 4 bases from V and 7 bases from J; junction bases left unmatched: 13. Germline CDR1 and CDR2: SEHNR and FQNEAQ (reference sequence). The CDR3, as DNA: TGTGCCAGCAGCTCACCCGACCTCGGACAGGCAAATTCACCCCTCCACTTT. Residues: CASSSPDLGQANSPLHF.

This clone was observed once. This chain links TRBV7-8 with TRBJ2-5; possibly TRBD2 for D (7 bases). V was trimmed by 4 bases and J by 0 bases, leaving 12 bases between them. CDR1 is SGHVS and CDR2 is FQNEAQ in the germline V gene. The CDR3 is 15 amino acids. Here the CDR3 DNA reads TGTGCCAGCAGCTCCGGGGGGCACGACCAAGAGACCCAGTACTTC. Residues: CASSSGGHDQETQYF.

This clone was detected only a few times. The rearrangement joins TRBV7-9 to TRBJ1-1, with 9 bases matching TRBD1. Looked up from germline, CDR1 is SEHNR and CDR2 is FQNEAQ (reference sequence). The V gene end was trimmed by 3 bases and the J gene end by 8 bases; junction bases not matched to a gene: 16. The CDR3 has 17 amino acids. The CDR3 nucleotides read TGTGCCAGCAGCTTCGGGAACATCCGGGACAGGGAACTGGAAGCTTTCTTT. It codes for CASSFGNIRDRELEAFF.

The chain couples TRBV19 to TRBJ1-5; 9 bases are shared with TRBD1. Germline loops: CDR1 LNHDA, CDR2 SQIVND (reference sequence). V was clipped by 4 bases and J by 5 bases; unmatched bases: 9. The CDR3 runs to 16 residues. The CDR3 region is CASSTFDRGDDQPQHF. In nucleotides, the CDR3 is TGTGCCAGTAGTACTTTCGACAGGGGGGATGATCAGCCCCAGCATTTT.

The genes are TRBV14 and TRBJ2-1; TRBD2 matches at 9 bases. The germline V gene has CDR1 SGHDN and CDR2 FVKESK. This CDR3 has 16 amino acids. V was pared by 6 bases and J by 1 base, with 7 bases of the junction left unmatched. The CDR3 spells CASSLLAGSSYNEQFF. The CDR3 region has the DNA TGTGCCAGCAGTCTTCTAGCGGGATCTTCCTACAATGAGCAGTTCTTC. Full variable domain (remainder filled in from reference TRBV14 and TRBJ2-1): EAGVTQFPSHSVIEKGQTVTLRCDPISGHDNLYWYRRVMGKEIKFLLHFVKESKQDESGMPNNRFLAERTGGTYSTLKVQPAELEDSGVYFCASSLLAGSSYNEQFFGPGTRLTVL.

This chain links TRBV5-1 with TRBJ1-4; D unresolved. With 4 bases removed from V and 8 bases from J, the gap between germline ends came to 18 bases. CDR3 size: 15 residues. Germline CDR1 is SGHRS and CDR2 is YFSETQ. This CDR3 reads CASSPLGRIEEKLFF. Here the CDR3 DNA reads TGCGCCAGCAGCCCCCTGGGCAGGATCGAAGAAAAACTGTTTTTT.

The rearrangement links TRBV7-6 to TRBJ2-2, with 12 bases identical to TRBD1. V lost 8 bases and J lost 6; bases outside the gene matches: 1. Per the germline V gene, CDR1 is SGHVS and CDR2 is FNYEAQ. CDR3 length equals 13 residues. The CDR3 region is CASGDRGPGELFF. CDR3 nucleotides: TGTGCCAGCGGGGACAGGGGGCCCGGGGAGCTGTTTTTT.